Each of the 7 T cell receptor beta chains below was sequenced from the same sample in a study of blood T cell repertoires in COVID-19. Sequenced by immunoSEQ multiplex PCR; TCRdb stores in-frame clones only, minus some. The sample lists 200,000 to 250,000 clones, approximately 85% occurring once. Sequenced input: peripheral blood. These receptors were obtained from a woman in her seventies with COVID-19, enrolled during active disease.

This clone was observed a few times. V usage is TRBV5-4 and J usage is TRBJ1-1; the match to TRBD1 covers 7 bases. CDR1 SGHNT and CDR2 YYREEE come from the germline V gene (reference sequence). The CDR3 runs 16 residues. J was trimmed by 5 bases and V by 4 bases; bases with no gene match: 14. The CDR3 sequence is CASSPTGKGGRTEAFF. DNA of the CDR3: TGTGCCAGCAGCCCGACAGGGAAGGGGGGTAGGACTGAAGCTTTCTTT.

The V and J genes are TRBV3-1 (or the pseudogene TRBV3-2) and TRBJ2-1, with 7 bases lining up with TRBD2. The V and J ends lost 4 bases and 6 bases, in that order; junction bases with no gene match: 6. The CDR3 contains 14 residues. The germline CDR1 and CDR2 sequences are LGHDT and YNNKEL (reference sequence). CDR3 sequence (DNA): TGTGCCAGCAGCCGATGGGCTAGCGGCAATGAGCAGTTCTTC. This translates into CASSRWASGNEQFF.

This chain uses TRBV21-1 with TRBJ2-4; the DNA was not compared with TRBD2, the D call given in the table. TRBV21-1 is a known pseudogene. The CDR3 runs 20 residues. CDR3 DNA: TGTGCCAGCAGCAAAGCGGGTGAACTAGCGGCAGCGTTAGCCAAAAACATTCAGTACTTC. It specifies CASSKAGELAAALAKNIQYF.

J is TRBJ2-7 and V is TRBV30, with D possibly matching TRBD2 (5 bases). Trimming left V 4 bases short and J 5 bases short, with 12 bases between. The germline V gene has CDR1 GTSNPN and CDR2 SVGIG (reference sequence). CDR3 length: 12 residues. CDR3 in DNA: TGTGCCTGGATGCTGGACTCGAACGAGCAGTACTTC. Translating it yields CAWMLDSNEQYF.

The chain recombines TRBV7-2 with TRBJ2-7; a weak D match, TRBD1 (6 bases). This CDR3 has 14 amino acids. Germline values: CDR1 SGHTA, CDR2 FQGNSA. V was cut by 1 base and J by 4 bases, with 11 bases left in between. The CDR3 nucleotides are TGTGCCAGCAGCTTAGGACAGGTAGCTTACGAGCAGTACTTC. Translated, it gives CASSLGQVAYEQYF.

This sequence joins TRBV7-2 and TRBJ1-5, with D perhaps TRBD1 (6 bases). Trimming shortened V by 5 bases and J by 6 bases, and 11 bases separated the two germline ends. The length of the CDR3 is 13 residues. Germline V gene sequence: CDR1 SGHTA, CDR2 FQGNSA. In DNA form, the CDR3 reads TGTGCCAGCAGCCCCGGGACAAGTCAGCCCCAGCATTTT. Its protein product is CASSPGTSQPQHF.

The chain uses TRBV9 and TRBJ1-3; D gene ambiguous. CDR1 and CDR2 from the germline V gene are SGDLS and YYNGEE. The V and J ends lost 0 bases and 2 bases respectively, with 6 bases between them. This CDR3 spans 14 amino acids. Written as DNA, the CDR3 is TGTGCCAGCAGCGTAGCAGGTCCTGGAAACACCATATATTTT. Translation: CASSVAGPGNTIYF.